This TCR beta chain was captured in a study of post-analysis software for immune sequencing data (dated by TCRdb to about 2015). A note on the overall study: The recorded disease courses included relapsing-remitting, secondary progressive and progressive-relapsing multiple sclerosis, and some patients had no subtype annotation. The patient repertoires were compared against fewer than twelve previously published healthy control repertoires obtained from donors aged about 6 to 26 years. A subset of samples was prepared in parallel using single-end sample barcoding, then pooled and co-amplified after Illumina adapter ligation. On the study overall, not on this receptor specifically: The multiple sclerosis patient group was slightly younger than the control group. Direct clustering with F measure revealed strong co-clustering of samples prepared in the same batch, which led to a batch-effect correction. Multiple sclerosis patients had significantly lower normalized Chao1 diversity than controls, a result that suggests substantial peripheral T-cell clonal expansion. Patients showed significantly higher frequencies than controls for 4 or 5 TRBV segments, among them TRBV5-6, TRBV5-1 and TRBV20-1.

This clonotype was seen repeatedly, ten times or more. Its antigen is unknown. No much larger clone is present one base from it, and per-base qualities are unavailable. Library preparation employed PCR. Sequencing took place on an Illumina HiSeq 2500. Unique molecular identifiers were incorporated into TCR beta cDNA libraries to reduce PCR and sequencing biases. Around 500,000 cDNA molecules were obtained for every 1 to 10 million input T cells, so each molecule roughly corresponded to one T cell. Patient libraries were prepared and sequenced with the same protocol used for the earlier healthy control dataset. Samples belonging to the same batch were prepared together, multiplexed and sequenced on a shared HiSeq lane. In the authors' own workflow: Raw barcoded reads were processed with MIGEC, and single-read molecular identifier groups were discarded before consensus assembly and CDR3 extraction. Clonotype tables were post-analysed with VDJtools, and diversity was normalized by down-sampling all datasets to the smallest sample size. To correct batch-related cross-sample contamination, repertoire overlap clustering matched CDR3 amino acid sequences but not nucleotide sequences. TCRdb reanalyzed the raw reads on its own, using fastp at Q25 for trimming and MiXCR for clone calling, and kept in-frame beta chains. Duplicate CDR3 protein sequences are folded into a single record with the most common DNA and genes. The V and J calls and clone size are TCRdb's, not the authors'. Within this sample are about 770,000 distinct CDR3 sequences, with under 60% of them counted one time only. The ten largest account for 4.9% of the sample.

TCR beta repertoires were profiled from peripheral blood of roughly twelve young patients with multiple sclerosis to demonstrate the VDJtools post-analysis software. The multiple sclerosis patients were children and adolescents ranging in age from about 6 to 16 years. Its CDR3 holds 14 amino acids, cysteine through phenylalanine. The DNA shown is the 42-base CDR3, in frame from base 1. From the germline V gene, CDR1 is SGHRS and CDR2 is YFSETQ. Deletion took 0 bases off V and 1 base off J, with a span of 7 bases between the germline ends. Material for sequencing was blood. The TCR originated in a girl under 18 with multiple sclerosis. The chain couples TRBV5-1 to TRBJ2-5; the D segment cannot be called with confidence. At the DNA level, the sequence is TGCGCCAGCAGCTTGGGACTCCTCCAAGAGACCCAGTACTTC. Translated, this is CASSLGLLQETQYF.